The T cell receptor beta chain described here comes from a study of cytomegalovirus exposure and HLA in healthy donors. Study-wide context: Among the roughly 400 genotyped donors, 70% to 90% were placed in the Caucasian-associated ancestry cluster. Overall study findings and caveats: Across HLA loci, a later analysis found differing TCR association rates, with DRB1 most and HLA-C fewest.

With regard to this clone: Its specificity is not known.

With 60 Vbeta and 13 Jbeta primers, the PCR was carried out. Data came from immunoSEQ multiplex PCR; TCRdb stores just in-frame clones and leaves some out. The table includes 200,000 or so clones, around 75% detected once. The CDR3 spans 12 residues. Germline loops: CDR1 SQVTM, CDR2 ANQGSEA. V lost 5 bases and J lost 0, with 8 bases in between. V and J are TRBV29-1 and TRBJ2-7, with D perhaps TRBD1 (6 bases). This sequence originates from a man aged 35-49 years in good health and CMV-seropositive. The material sequenced was PBMCs. The CDR3 bases are TGCAGCGTTAGGACAGCCTCCTACGAGCAGTACTTC. This sequence encodes CSVRTASYEQYF.